The 3 T cell receptor beta chains below come from one sample, sequenced in a study of blood T cell repertoires in COVID-19 (dated by TCRdb to the early 2020s). The library was built by means of the immunoSEQ multiplex PCR assay. TCRdb took this table from immuneACCESS and kept in-frame rearrangements with V and J called. Such tables lack part of the clones; where checked against another copy, unresolved V genes explain under half of the gap, and the rest is unexplained. The sample records hundreds of thousands of clones, over 75% of which are singletons. Of the sample, 3.5% to 4.5% is held by the ten largest clones. The specimen was PBMCs or T cells enriched from blood (not recorded which). These receptors were taken from a man under 40 with acute COVID-19.

This clone was counted between two and nine times. The V call is TRBV5-1, the J call TRBJ2-7, with D possibly TRBD2 on 6 matching bases. This CDR3 is 15 amino acids long. Germline values: CDR1 SGHRS, CDR2 YFSETQ. V gave up 0 bases and J gave up 3 bases, with 13 bases separating them. CDR3 coding DNA: TGCGCCAGCAGCTTGGTGGGTCTAGCGAGCTACGAGCAGTACTTC. It yields the protein CASSLVGLASYEQYF.

V gene TRBV19 combines with J gene TRBJ1-5; perhaps TRBD1 as D (5 bases). The CDR3 runs to 14 residues. Germline loops: CDR1 LNHDA, CDR2 SQIVND (reference sequence). The V and J ends lost 3 bases and 7 bases respectively, with 13 bases between them. CDR3 loop: CASSIGTHGQPQHF. In nucleotides, the CDR3 is TGTGCCAGTAGTATCGGGACTCACGGCCAGCCCCAGCATTTT.

V is TRBV21-1 and J is TRBJ2-7; TRBD2 is the table's D call, not checked against the DNA. TRBV21-1 is a listed pseudogene. The CDR3 is 17 amino acids. Written as DNA, the CDR3 is TGTGCCAGCAGCAAAGAAATACCAGCGGGGGGCTCCTACGAGCAGTACTTC. Its translation is CASSKEIPAGGSYEQYF.